These 28 T cell receptor beta chains originate from one sample sequenced in a study of graft-versus-host responses after intestinal transplantation listed by TCRdb under 2021. The library was prepared using the immunoSEQ multiplex PCR assay. TCRdb's version of the immuneACCESS table is confined to in-frame rearrangements and falls short of the full clone set. An unresolved V gene accounts for under half of the shortfall where checked; the remainder is of unknown origin. This sample comprises 85,000 to 95,000 clones, roughly 91% of them detected only once. 2% to 2.5% of the sample lies in the top ten. The time point label, read with the paper, signifies: cells obtained before transplantation from donor or recipient. These TCRs are of unknown antigen specificity. The sample here was unstimulated CD8+ T cells sorted from spleen or lymph node cells, taken before intestinal transplant. These receptors were collected from a human donor who received an intestinal transplant.

The chain employs TRBV18 and TRBJ2-7; D call uncertain. V lost 2 bases, J lost 3 bases, and 11 bases lay in between. Germline loops: CDR1 KGHSH, CDR2 LQKENI. The CDR3 contains 14 residues. CDR3 sequence reads: CASSPGSGDYEQYF. In DNA, the CDR3 is TGTGCCAGCTCACCAGGGTCAGGTGACTACGAGCAGTACTTC.

With regard to this clone: This sample also contains other DNA sequences that code for the same CDR3. The rearrangement uses TRBV7-9 and TRBJ1-1; D possibly corresponds to TRBD1 (5 bases). Per the germline V gene, CDR1 is SEHNR and CDR2 is FQNEAQ (reference sequence). V was shortened by 6 bases and J by 1 base, with 21 bases between the two germline ends. This CDR3 contains 17 residues. The CDR3, as DNA: TGTGCCAGCAGTCTTTGGCAGGGAAACATCAGGAACACTGAAGCTTTCTTT. Translating it yields CASSLWQGNIRNTEAFF.

V gene TRBV6-1 combines with J gene TRBJ1-2; 9 bases match TRBD1. Germline V lookup: CDR1 MNHNS, CDR2 SASEGT. The CDR3 covers 15 residues. The ends lost 6 bases at V and 5 bases at J; junction bases unmatched: 10. CDR3 sequence reads: CASRTLTGGGYGYTF. The CDR3 DNA follows: TGTGCCAGCAGAACCCTTACAGGGGGCGGGTATGGCTACACCTTC.

This clone was seen just once. The rearrangement joins TRBV29-1 to TRBJ1-2; TRBD1 matches 9 bases. With 7 bases clipped from V and 8 bases from J, the junction kept 5 bases outside the gene matches. The CDR3 has 11 amino acids. Germline assignment: CDR1 SQVTM and CDR2 ANQGSEA. CDR3 sequence: CSGHRGLGYTF. As DNA, the CDR3 is TGCAGCGGCCACAGGGGGCTCGGCTACACCTTC.

The J gene is TRBJ2-3, the V gene TRBV5-4; the D gene is possibly TRBD2 (5 bases). V lost 2 bases and J lost 2, with 9 bases in between. Germline V CDR1 and CDR2: SGHNT, YYREEE (reference sequence). CDR3 length: 14 residues. This chain's CDR3 is CASSFGGHTDTQYF. The CDR3 DNA follows: TGTGCCAGCAGCTTCGGCGGGCACACAGATACGCAGTATTTT.

The chain recombines TRBV7-6 with TRBJ2-7; 8 nucleotides match TRBD1. CDR1 is SGHVS, CDR2 FNYEAQ, per germline. The J segment lost 0 bases and the V segment lost 5 bases, leaving 3 bases of the junction unmatched. CDR3 length equals 14 residues. CDR3 coding DNA: TGTGCCAGCAGCGGGACAGGAAGCTCCTACGAGCAGTACTTC. It encodes CASSGTGSSYEQYF.

This chain joins TRBV10-3 and TRBJ2-5; 7 nucleotides match TRBD2. The germline V gene encodes CDR1 ENHRY and CDR2 SYGVKD. J lost 3 bases, V lost 5 bases, and 12 bases had no gene match. The CDR3 sequence is 16 residues long. The CDR3 loop is CAISPTKGLAEETQYF. The DNA of the CDR3 is TGTGCCATCAGTCCCACGAAGGGGCTAGCGGAAGAGACCCAGTACTTC.

The V call is TRBV7-8, the J call TRBJ2-1; 11 nucleotides agree with TRBD2. The CDR3 has 17 amino acids. Per the germline V gene, CDR1 is SGHVS and CDR2 is FQNEAQ. The V segment lost 5 bases and the J segment 8 bases; nucleotides outside the gene matches: 14. In nucleotides, the CDR3 is TGTGCCAGCAGCCCCAAGATTCTAGCGGGGGGTACCTATGAGCAGTTCTTC. The encoded protein is CASSPKILAGGTYEQFF.

The chain joins TRBV4-3 to TRBJ1-2; 8 positions agree with TRBD1. Germline trimming cut 0 bases from V and 8 bases from J; bases unmatched to any gene: 14. CDR1 is LGHNA and CDR2 is YSLEER in the germline V gene. This CDR3 has 17 residues. The CDR3 loop reads CASSQDPANGQGGGYTF. The CDR3, as DNA: TGCGCCAGCAGCCAAGATCCGGCCAACGGACAGGGTGGAGGCTACACCTTC.

V is TRBV13 and J is TRBJ2-7, with 7 bases aligning to TRBD2. Losses at the gene ends were 6 bases for V and 3 bases for J; bases not matched to a gene: 8. Germline CDR1 is PRHDT and CDR2 is FYEKMQ (reference sequence). The length of the CDR3 is 14 residues. The CDR3 DNA sequence: TGTGCCAGCAGGCCGAGGGGCGGGGGCTACGAGCAGTACTTC. Its protein is CASRPRGGGYEQYF.

CDR3 nucleotides: TGTGCCAGCAGCTTAGACCCGGAGACTAACTATGGCTACACCTTC. Translated, it gives CASSLDPETNYGYTF. J is TRBJ1-2 and V is TRBV11-3; no reliable D call. This CDR3 is built from 15 residues. The germline gives CDR1 SGHNT, CDR2 YENEEA. V lost 0 bases to trimming and J lost 0 bases, with 8 bases between them.

This rearrangement joins TRBV28 to TRBJ1-2; D call uncertain. Looked up from germline, CDR1 is MDHEN and CDR2 is SYDVKM. The CDR3 has 15 amino acids. The V end was cut by 4 bases, the J end by 1 base, with 13 bases between. The CDR3 DNA follows: TGTGCCAGCAGTTCCTCAGTTCCCGATAACTATGGCTACACCTTC. Translation: CASSSSVPDNYGYTF.

The chain carries TRBV7-9 and TRBJ2-7; TRBD1 is a possible D gene (6 bases). Germline loops: CDR1 SEHNR, CDR2 FQNEAQ (reference sequence). Between the trimmed V and J ends, which lost 1 base and 4 bases, there was a span of 11 bases. The CDR3 spans 14 residues. CDR3 sequence: CASSLGLQGYEQYF. The DNA of the CDR3 is TGTGCCAGCAGCTTAGGATTACAGGGTTACGAGCAGTACTTC.

The chain combines TRBV21-1 with TRBJ1-2. TRBV21-1 is a pseudogene segment. The CDR3 is 15 amino acids. CDR3 in DNA: TGTGCCAGCAAAAACCGGACGGGGTGCAACTATGGCTACACCTTC. As protein: CASKNRTGCNYGYTF.

Concerning this clone itself: This CDR3 is also generated by other DNA sequences in the sample. The V gene is TRBV7-9, the J gene TRBJ1-1; 8 positions agree with TRBD1. The CDR3 covers 13 residues. Germline values: CDR1 SEHNR, CDR2 FQNEAQ (reference sequence). V lost 3 bases, J lost 8 bases, and 5 bases stayed unmatched. The CDR3 region is CASSFPGQVEAFF. For the CDR3, the DNA is TGTGCCAGCAGCTTCCCGGGACAGGTCGAAGCTTTCTTT.

The chain uses TRBV14 and TRBJ2-7; the D gene is possibly TRBD2 (5 bases). Trimming removed 4 bases at V and 4 bases at J, with 11 bases between. The CDR3 contains 13 residues. Per the germline V gene, CDR1 is SGHDN and CDR2 is FVKESK. The CDR3 region has the DNA TGTGCCAGCAGCCGGACGGGATTATACGAGCAGTACTTC. It specifies CASSRTGLYEQYF.

This rearrangement joins TRBV5-1 to TRBJ2-5, with D tentatively TRBD2 (5 bases). The CDR3 is 16 amino acids. The V gene lost 2 bases and the J gene lost 1 base, with 15 bases spanning the gap. Germline V gene data show CDR1 as SGHRS and CDR2 as YFSETQ. The CDR3 nucleotides read TGCGCCAGCAGCTTCTTTTCGGACTCCCTCCAAGAGACCCAGTACTTC. Translating gives CASSFFSDSLQETQYF.

The V call is TRBV11-3, the J call TRBJ2-7; D is perhaps TRBD1 (5 bases). The CDR3 covers 13 residues. The V end lost 1 base, the J end lost 3 bases, and 7 bases lay between the germline ends. Germline-derived CDR1 and CDR2 are SGHNT and YENEEA. The CDR3 bases are TGTGCCAGCAGCTTAGGAGACAGCTACGAGCAGTACTTC. Its translation is CASSLGDSYEQYF. The whole variable domain, filled in from reference TRBV11-3 and TRBJ2-7, reads EAGVVQSPRYKIIEKKQPVAFWCNPISGHNTLYWYLQNLGQGPELLIRYENEEAVDDSQLPKDRFSAERLKGVDSTLKIQPAELGDSAVYLCASSLGDSYEQYFGPGTRLTVT.

J is TRBJ2-1 and V is TRBV5-6, with 8 bases lining up with TRBD2. CDR3 length: 16 residues. V was clipped by 0 bases and J by 4 bases; unmatched bases: 6. The germline V gene encodes CDR1 SGHDT and CDR2 YYEEEE. CDR3 residues: CASSLAVRGVYNEQFF. The CDR3 DNA is TGTGCCAGCAGCTTGGCGGTGCGGGGGGTGTACAATGAGCAGTTCTTC.

This chain links TRBV9 with TRBJ1-5; TRBD1 agrees at 8 bases. The CDR3 is made up of 15 amino acids. CDR1 is SGDLS and CDR2 is YYNGEE in the germline V gene. With 4 bases clipped from V and 1 base from J, the junction kept 4 bases outside the gene matches. The CDR3 DNA reads as TGTGCCAGCAGCCAGACAGGGGCGAGCAATCAGCCCCAGCATTTT. Translating it yields CASSQTGASNQPQHF. The full variable domain, rest sourced from reference TRBV9 and TRBJ1-5, is DSGVTQTPKHLITATGQRVTLRCSPRSGDLSVYWYQQSLDQGLQFLIQYYNGEERAKGNILERFSAQQFPDLHSELNLSSLELGDSALYFCASSQTGASNQPQHFGDGTRLSIL.

The chain combines TRBV27 with TRBJ2-2; TRBD1 agrees at 9 bases. J lost 6 bases, V lost 3 bases, and 8 bases had no gene match. The germline CDR1 and CDR2 sequences are MNHEY and SMNVEV (reference sequence). This CDR3 is built from 16 residues. CDR3 amino acids: CASSLTGGITSGELFF. CDR3 DNA sequence: TGTGCCAGCAGTTTGACAGGGGGAATAACCTCCGGGGAGCTGTTTTTT.

The chain has TRBV4-1 and TRBJ2-1; D not certain. The CDR3 extends over 13 amino acids. V was cut by 4 bases and J by 5 bases, with 9 bases left in between. CDR1 is MGHRA and CDR2 is YSYEKL in the germline V gene. The CDR3 loop is CASSPQRDNEQFF. CDR3 sequence (DNA): TGCGCCAGCAGCCCCCAACGGGACAATGAGCAGTTCTTC.

Only one count was recorded for this clone. This chain connects TRBV9 to TRBJ1-1; 7 positions agree with TRBD1. Germline V CDR1 and CDR2: SGDLS, YYNGEE. Losses at the gene ends were 4 bases for V and 4 bases for J; bases not matched to a gene: 7. This CDR3 contains 14 residues. Written as DNA, the CDR3 is TGTGCCAGCAGCCCTCAAACAGGGGTCACTGAAGCTTTCTTT. Translated: CASSPQTGVTEAFF. The entire variable domain, with the rest obtained from reference TRBV9 and TRBJ1-1, is as follows: DSGVTQTPKHLITATGQRVTLRCSPRSGDLSVYWYQQSLDQGLQFLIQYYNGEERAKGNILERFSAQQFPDLHSELNLSSLELGDSALYFCASSPQTGVTEAFFGQGTRLTVV.

The V gene is TRBV15, the J gene TRBJ2-7; 7 bases fit TRBD1. Trimming took 4 bases from V and 5 from J; bases not matched to a gene: 20. The CDR3 has 18 amino acids. Germline V CDR1 and CDR2: LNHNV, YYDKDF (reference sequence). CDR3 residues: CATSKRVGTVSRIDEQYF. The DNA for the CDR3 is TGTGCCACCAGCAAAAGAGTAGGGACAGTCTCCAGAATAGACGAGCAGTACTTC.

V usage is TRBV7-2 and J usage is TRBJ2-5; tentatively, D is TRBD2 (6 bases). CDR1 SGHTA and CDR2 FQGNSA come from the germline V gene. Trimming pared 5 bases from V and 5 bases from J, leaving 21 bases between. The CDR3 is made up of 16 amino acids. The CDR3 here is CASSADFGDSLETQYF. CDR3 bases: TGTGCCAGCAGCGCCGATTTCGGGGACTCGCTGGAGACCCAGTACTTC.

This clone was picked up one time. The V gene is TRBV18, the J gene TRBJ2-1; no definite D call. Trimming pared 6 bases from V and 4 bases from J, leaving 10 bases between. Germline CDR1 reads KGHSH; CDR2 reads LQKENI. The CDR3 sequence is 13 residues long. The CDR3 region is CASSAQVYNEQFF. Written as DNA, the CDR3 is TGTGCCAGCTCGGCTCAGGTTTACAATGAGCAGTTCTTC.

The rearrangement uses TRBV9 and TRBJ2-7; 11 bases match TRBD2. V shed 0 bases, J shed 2 bases, and the junction held 4 bases outside the gene matches. Germline values: CDR1 SGDLS, CDR2 YYNGEE. The CDR3 contains 16 residues. CDR3 region: CASSVDPGLAAYEQYF. CDR3 nucleotide sequence: TGTGCCAGCAGCGTAGATCCGGGACTAGCGGCCTACGAGCAGTACTTC.

This clone was detected a few times. The chain carries TRBV7-2 and TRBJ2-1; D is perhaps TRBD2 (5 bases). Germline CDR1 reads SGHTA; CDR2 reads FQGNSA. The germline V and J ends were trimmed by 3 bases and 9 bases, with 12 bases remaining between them. This CDR3 has 13 residues. In DNA, the CDR3 is TGTGCCAGCAGCTTTTCGGCGGGCTTTGAGCAGTTCTTC. Amino acid sequence: CASSFSAGFEQFF.